The sequence of this TCR beta chain was determined in a study of cytomegalovirus exposure and HLA in healthy donors. Study-wide findings and caveats: There were 150 or so TCR beta chains listed as cytomegalovirus-associated.

Germline V gives CDR1 LNHDA, CDR2 SQIVND (reference sequence). CDR3 length: 14 residues. V dropped 6 bases and J dropped 2 bases, with 8 bases sitting between them. For this clone: Its antigen is as yet unknown.

Method: immunoSEQ multiplex PCR; TCRdb's copy keeps in-frame clones and lacks some. The sample records about 88,000 clones, around 82% being singletons. The rearrangement links TRBV19 to TRBJ1-6; no clear D gene. The sequence was obtained from a woman in her late teens or twenties in good health and CMV-seropositive. Sample: PBMCs. CDR3 loop: CASRFRAYNSPLHF. In DNA form, the CDR3 reads TGTGCCAGTAGGTTTCGAGCCTATAATTCACCCCTCCACTTT.